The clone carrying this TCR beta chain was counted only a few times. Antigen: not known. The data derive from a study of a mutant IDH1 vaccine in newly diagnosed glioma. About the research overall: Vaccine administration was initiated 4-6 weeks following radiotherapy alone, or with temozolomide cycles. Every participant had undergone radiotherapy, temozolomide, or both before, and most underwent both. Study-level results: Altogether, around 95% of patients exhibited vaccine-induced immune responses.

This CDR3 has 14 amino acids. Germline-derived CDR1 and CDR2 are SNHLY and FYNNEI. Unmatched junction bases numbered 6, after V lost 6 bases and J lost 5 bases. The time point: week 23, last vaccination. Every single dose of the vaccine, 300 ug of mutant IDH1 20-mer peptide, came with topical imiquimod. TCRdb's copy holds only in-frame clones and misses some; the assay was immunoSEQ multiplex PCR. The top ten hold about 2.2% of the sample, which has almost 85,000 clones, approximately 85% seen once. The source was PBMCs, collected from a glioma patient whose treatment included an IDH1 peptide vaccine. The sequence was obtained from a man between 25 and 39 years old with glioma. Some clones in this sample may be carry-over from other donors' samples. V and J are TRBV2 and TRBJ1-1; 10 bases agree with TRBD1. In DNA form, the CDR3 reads TGTGCCAGCAGGGTAGGACAGGGGGAGACTGAAGCTTTCTTT. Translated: CASRVGQGETEAFF.